This TCR beta chain was captured in a study of T-cell reconstitution after alpha-beta-depleted transplantation in children. General study points: After one year, T-cell counts and TCRbeta diversity mostly came from new T cells. Certain patients had high TCRbeta diversity at day 60, and it came from recipient T cells and thymic progenitors that survived. Roughly two months post-transplant, alpha-beta T cells reportedly originated from several hundred graft clones that had expanded.

The TCRbeta library was prepared with unique molecular identifiers. MiXCR, applied by TCRdb to the PCR reads, yields one record per CDR3 protein. The sample shows fewer than 350,000 distinct CDR3 sequences, about 7.3% of them seen only once. In germline, CDR1 is SNHLY, CDR2 FYNNEI. V was clipped by 3 bases and J by 7 bases, with 15 bases between them. The CDR3 runs to 15 residues. This clonotype appeared a few times. Its antigen remains unknown. The origin of this receptor is a female patient between 2 and 15 years old who had a stem cell transplant for Fanconi anemia, so the T cells may come from the graft donor. The rearrangement joins TRBV2 to TRBJ2-2; TRBD1 or TRBD2 may be the D gene (5 bases each). The sequencing used peripheral blood, collected 360 days after TCRalphabeta/CD19-depleted stem cell transplant. In DNA, the CDR3 is TGTGCCAGCAGTGATCCGAGGGGTATTTACGGGGAGCTGTTTTTT. It translates to CASSDPRGIYGELFF.